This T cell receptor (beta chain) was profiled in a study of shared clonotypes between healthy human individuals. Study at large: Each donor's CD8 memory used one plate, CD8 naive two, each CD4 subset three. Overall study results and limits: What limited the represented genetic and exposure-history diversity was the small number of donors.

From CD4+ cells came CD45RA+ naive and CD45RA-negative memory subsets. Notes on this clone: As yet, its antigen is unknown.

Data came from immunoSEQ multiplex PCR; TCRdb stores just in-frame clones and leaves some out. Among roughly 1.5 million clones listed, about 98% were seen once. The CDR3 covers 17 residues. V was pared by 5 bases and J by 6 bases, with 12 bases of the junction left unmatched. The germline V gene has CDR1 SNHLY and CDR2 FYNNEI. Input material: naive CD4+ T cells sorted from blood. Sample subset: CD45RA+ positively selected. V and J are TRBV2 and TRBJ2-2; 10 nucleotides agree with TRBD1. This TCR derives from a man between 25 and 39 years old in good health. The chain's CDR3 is CASSLERQGAGAGELFF. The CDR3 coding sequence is TGTGCCAGCAGTCTAGAAAGACAGGGGGCAGGGGCCGGGGAGCTGTTTTTT.